Listed below are T cell receptor beta chains from one sample, sequenced in a study of cytomegalovirus exposure and HLA in healthy donors. Here immunoSEQ multiplex PCR was the method, and the copy in TCRdb shows in-frame clones only, minus some. The sample consists of 150,000 to 200,000 clones, around three quarters of them appearing once. Sample: PBMCs. These receptors all stem from a man between 35 and 55 years old in good health and CMV-seropositive. Each CDR3 is given with its conserved first and last residue. Each record gives: CDR3 protein, CDR3 DNA, D gene, J gene, clone size, CDR3 length, V gene. The D gene is left open where the match is weak. Some rows mark clone size as missing; the rest say once, few, many or name a class of expanded clone.

CASSLPDSYGYTF,TGTGCCAGCAGCTTACCTGACAGCTATGGCTACACCTTC,-,TRBJ1-2,-,13,TRBV7-9
CASSSGTGQEKLFF,TGCGCCAGCAGCTCCGGGACAGGTCAAGAAAAACTGTTTTTT,TRBD1,TRBJ1-4,few,14,TRBV5-1
CASSLVGSLNTGELFF,TGCGCCAGCAGCTTGGTGGGGAGCTTGAACACCGGGGAGCTGTTTTTT,-,TRBJ2-2,-,16,TRBV5-1
CASSSLGGTEAFF,TGTGCCAGCAGCTCTCTGGGGGGCACTGAAGCTTTCTTT,-,TRBJ1-1,-,13,TRBV7-9
CASSTSVNTGELFF,TGTGCCAGCTCAACCTCGGTGAACACCGGGGAGCTGTTTTTT,-,TRBJ2-2,-,14,TRBV18
CASSSREREQYF,TGTGCCAGCAGCAGCAGGGAACGCGAGCAGTACTTC,-,TRBJ2-7,-,12,TRBV6-6
CASSLGQGTFYEQYF,TGCGCCAGCAGCTTGGGACAGGGGACTTTCTACGAGCAGTACTTC,TRBD1,TRBJ2-7,once,15,TRBV5-1
CASTEQGASPGKLFF,TGTGCCAGCACCGAACAGGGGGCGTCCCCCGGAAAACTGTTTTTT,TRBD1,TRBJ1-4,-,15,TRBV2
CASSQDSGTYEQYF,TGTGCCAGCAGCCAAGATTCCGGGACCTACGAGCAGTACTTC,-,TRBJ2-7,once,14,TRBV14
CSVGGITAAGYTF,TGCAGCGTGGGAGGCATAACCGCCGCTGGCTACACCTTC,-,TRBJ1-2,-,13,TRBV29-1
CASGRGSGELFF,TGTGCCAGCGGCAGGGGATCCGGGGAGCTGTTTTTT,-,TRBJ2-2,-,12,TRBV6-5
CASSLRLANTGELFF,TGCGCCAGCAGCTTGAGGCTAGCCAACACCGGGGAGCTGTTTTTT,-,TRBJ2-2,few,15,TRBV5-1
CASSLTGGNEAFF,TGTGCCAGCAGCTTGACAGGGGGTAATGAAGCTTTCTTT,TRBD1,TRBJ1-1,-,13,TRBV5-4
CATSPTGGQETQYF,TGTGCCACCAGCCCGACAGGGGGGCAAGAGACCCAGTACTTC,TRBD1,TRBJ2-5,once,14,TRBV15
CAISEGYPERSPLHF,TGTGCCATCAGTGAAGGATACCCGGAGCGTTCACCCCTCCACTTT,-,TRBJ1-6,-,15,TRBV10-3
CASSWGPHSGNTIYF,TGTGCCAGCAGTTGGGGGCCCCACTCTGGAAACACCATATATTTT,-,TRBJ1-3,-,15,TRBV6-5
CASSWGQANSPLHF,TGTGCCAGCAGCTGGGGACAGGCTAATTCACCCCTCCACTTT,TRBD1,TRBJ1-6,-,14,TRBV11-2
CASSATWGSGLSYEQYF,TGTGCCAGCAGTGCCACGTGGGGTAGCGGGTTATCCTACGAGCAGTACTTC,TRBD2,TRBJ2-7,-,17,TRBV25-1
CASSLGHENTEAFF,TGTGCCAGCAGCTTGGGACATGAGAACACTGAAGCTTTCTTT,-,TRBJ1-1,-,14,TRBV6-1
CASSPRTGPSNQPQHF,TGTGCCAGCAGTCCGAGGACAGGGCCCAGCAATCAGCCCCAGCATTTT,TRBD1,TRBJ1-5,-,16,TRBV2
CASSRTGQPNTGELFF,TGCGCCAGCAGCCGAACCGGACAGCCGAACACCGGGGAGCTGTTTTTT,-,TRBJ2-2,-,16,TRBV5-1
CASSYKGTASSYEQYF,TGTGCCAGCAGTTACAAGGGGACAGCGAGCTCCTACGAGCAGTACTTC,TRBD1,TRBJ2-7,-,16,TRBV6-6
CASSQGQGGSTNEKLFF,TGTGCCAGCTCACAAGGACAGGGGGGATCGACTAATGAAAAACTGTTTTTT,TRBD1,TRBJ1-4,-,17,TRBV18
CASSNRDSSPLHF,TGTGCCAGCAGTAACAGGGACAGCTCACCCCTCCACTTT,TRBD1,TRBJ1-6,-,13,TRBV25-1
CASSSGTVRNIQYF,TGTGCCAGTAGTAGCGGGACAGTTAGGAACATTCAGTACTTC,-,TRBJ2-4,-,14,TRBV19
CASSQDWEGTQETQYF,TGTGCCAGCAGCCAAGATTGGGAAGGGACTCAAGAGACCCAGTACTTC,-,TRBJ2-5,once,16,TRBV4-2
CASRLERKPTDSSYEQYF,TGTGCAAGTCGCTTAGAGAGGAAGCCAACTGATAGCTCCTACGAGCAGTACTTC,-,TRBJ2-7,-,18,TRBV12-2
CASSLWDREDGYTF,TGTGCCAGTAGTCTTTGGGACAGGGAGGACGGCTACACCTTC,TRBD1,TRBJ1-2,-,14,TRBV19
CASSLGGTGAPYEQYF,TGTGCCAGCAGCTTGGGGGGGACAGGGGCTCCGTACGAGCAGTACTTC,TRBD1,TRBJ2-7,-,16,TRBV5-6
CASSPTGTTDTEAFF,TGTGCCAGCAGCCCCACCGGGACTACGGACACTGAAGCTTTCTTT,-,TRBJ1-1,-,15,TRBV13
CAWSPGTKHNYGYTF,TGTGCCTGGAGCCCCGGGACTAAGCACAACTATGGCTACACCTTC,-,TRBJ1-2,-,15,TRBV30
CAADPYRVGAEAFF,TGTGCCGCCGACCCTTACAGGGTCGGGGCTGAAGCTTTCTTT,-,TRBJ1-1,-,14,TRBV6-5
CASSPRLSGSGSEQYF,TGTGCCAGCTCACCCAGGTTGAGTGGGAGTGGCTCCGAGCAGTACTTC,-,TRBJ2-7,few,16,TRBV18
CASGLGWTGEAEQYF,TGTGCTAGTGGTTTGGGGTGGACAGGGGAGGCCGAGCAGTACTTC,TRBD1,TRBJ2-7,-,15,TRBV12-5
CASSGQGEHQPQHF,TGTGCCAGCAGCGGACAGGGGGAACATCAGCCCCAGCATTTT,TRBD1,TRBJ1-5,-,14,TRBV7-9
CASSLVGQQNTEAFF,TGTGCCAGCAGCTTGGTTGGACAGCAGAACACTGAAGCTTTCTTT,-,TRBJ1-1,-,15,TRBV11-3
CASSISSGVGLNEQFF,TGTGCCAGCAGCATCAGTAGCGGGGTTGGTTTAAATGAGCAGTTCTTC,TRBD2,TRBJ2-1,-,16,TRBV7-2
CASVIDRSGDTQYF,TGTGCCAGCGTTATAGACAGGTCGGGAGATACGCAGTATTTT,-,TRBJ2-3,-,14,TRBV7-2
CAISESGQGIGNTEAFF,TGTGCCATCAGTGAGTCGGGACAGGGGATCGGGAACACTGAAGCTTTCTTT,TRBD1,TRBJ1-1,-,17,TRBV10-3
CASSVTWDTSYEQYF,TGTGCCAGCAGCGTCACCTGGGACACGTCCTACGAGCAGTACTTC,-,TRBJ2-7,-,15,TRBV9
CASSPGLTTNTIYF,TGTGCCAGCAGTCCCGGTCTTACTACCAACACCATATATTTT,-,TRBJ1-3,-,14,TRBV6-5
CASSPAGGHEQFF,TGTGCCAGCAGCCCCGCGGGGGGTCATGAGCAGTTCTTC,TRBD2,TRBJ2-1,few,13,TRBV7-9
CASSLGGGSDTQYF,TGCGCCAGCAGCCTTGGGGGGGGGTCAGATACGCAGTATTTT,TRBD2,TRBJ2-3,-,14,TRBV5-1
CASSPVTRNTEAFF,TGCGCCAGCAGCCCAGTGACACGGAACACTGAAGCTTTCTTT,-,TRBJ1-1,-,14,TRBV4-1